This T cell receptor beta chain was found in a study of cytomegalovirus exposure and HLA in healthy donors. The study's findings and limits: Most TCR sequences were seen very rarely across donors, but some public TCRs occurred in many.

The CDR3 contains 16 residues. With 2 bases clipped from V and 4 bases from J, the junction kept 6 bases outside the gene matches. The germline CDR1 and CDR2 sequences are PRHDT and FYEKMQ (reference sequence). Using immunoSEQ multiplex PCR, the repertoire was profiled, and TCRdb retains in-frame clones only, with some absent. The sample has approximately 300,000 clones, roughly 88% seen once. This clone was observed a single time. Its specificity is not known. This chain uses TRBV13 with TRBJ2-5; 11 bases align to TRBD2. Sample: PBMCs. The sequence was obtained from a young woman in good health and CMV-seronegative. DNA of the CDR3: TGTGCCAGCAGCTTAACTAGCGGGAGTGTGGGAGAGACCCAGTACTTC. It specifies CASSLTSGSVGETQYF.